These 17 T cell receptor beta chains were sequenced from one sample in a study of blood T cell repertoires in COVID-19. Here immunoSEQ multiplex PCR was the method, and the copy in TCRdb shows in-frame clones only, minus some. This sample yields about 130,000 clones, of which over 75% are seen a single time; 15% to 20% belongs to the top ten. What was sequenced was peripheral blood. Receptors originate from a man aged 25 to 40 with COVID-19, enrolled during active disease.

The sample holds one count of this clone. This rearrangement joins TRBV11-2 to TRBJ1-2; D unresolved. Germline V CDR1 and CDR2: SGHAT, FQNNGV. The V gene lost 0 bases and the J gene lost 7 bases, with 6 bases spanning the gap. This CDR3 is 12 amino acids long. CDR3 in DNA: TGTGCCAGCAGCTTAGAGTACGGTGGCTACACCTTC. This gives the protein CASSLEYGGYTF.

This clone has ten or more counts. This chain connects TRBV2 to TRBJ1-6; 8 bases are a match to TRBD1. Trimming removed 11 bases from V and 6 bases from J; junction bases left unmatched: 6. This CDR3 region has 13 residues. CDR1 is SNHLY, CDR2 FYNNEI, per germline. CDR3 DNA: TGTGCCGCCTCTCAGGGGGCTAATTCACCCCTCCACTTT. As protein: CAASQGANSPLHF.

This chain uses TRBV6-1 with TRBJ2-3, with TRBD2 identical over 9 bases. The trim removed 2 bases at V and 13 bases at J, leaving 7 bases unmatched. The CDR3 length is 13 residues. CDR1 is MNHNS, CDR2 SASEGT, per germline. The CDR3 protein is CASSEKWTSAKYF. The CDR3 DNA follows: TGTGCCAGCAGTGAAAAGTGGACTAGCGCCAAGTATTTT.

The J gene is TRBJ2-1, the V gene TRBV19; tentatively, D is TRBD2 (6 bases). The CDR3 totals 13 residues. The ends were cut back, 3 bases at V and 12 bases at J, with 15 bases in the middle. The germline gives CDR1 LNHDA, CDR2 SQIVND (reference sequence). CDR3 amino acids: CASSMGGLRVQFF. CDR3 DNA sequence: TGTGCCAGTAGTATGGGGGGTCTTAGGGTGCAGTTCTTC.

The gene calls are TRBV28 and TRBJ1-5; D is unresolved. The CDR3 extends over 16 amino acids. The ends were cut back, 6 bases at V and 9 bases at J, with 24 bases in the middle. In germline, CDR1 is MDHEN, CDR2 SYDVKM. CDR3 in DNA: TGTGCCAGCAGCGCCCCTCGTGCCGCCGCGGGGAGGCCCCAGCATTTT. Its protein product is CASSAPRAAAGRPQHF. The full variable domain, rest sourced from reference TRBV28 and TRBJ1-5, is DVKVTQSSRYLVKRTGEKVFLECVQDMDHENMFWYRQDPGLGLRLIYFSYDVKMKEKGDIPEGYSVSREKKERFSLILESASTNQTSMYLCASSAPRAAAGRPQHFGDGTRLSIL.

This rearrangement joins TRBV29-1 to TRBJ2-1, with D maybe TRBD1 (6 bases). Germline CDR1 is SQVTM and CDR2 is ANQGSEA. CDR3 length equals 13 residues. Trimming cost V 6 bases and J 4 bases, with 13 bases left between them. CDR3 in DNA: TGCAGCGTAAGGGGGTCAGGTTACAATGAGCAGTTCTTC. Translated, it gives CSVRGSGYNEQFF.

Comments on this clone: Additional DNA sequences in this sample encode the identical CDR3. The V call is TRBV5-1, the J call TRBJ1-1; the D gene is possibly TRBD1 (5 bases). CDR3 size: 14 residues. The germline V gene has CDR1 SGHRS and CDR2 YFSETQ. Trimming took 2 bases from V and 1 from J, leaving 9 bases between them. The chain's CDR3 is CASSLDGQNTEAFF. DNA for the CDR3: TGCGCCAGCAGCTTAGACGGACAGAACACTGAAGCTTTCTTT.

The chain joins TRBV7-9 to TRBJ1-2, with 9 bases aligning to TRBD1. J lost 8 bases, V lost 1 base, and 8 bases had no gene match. The length of the CDR3 is 15 residues. The germline V gene encodes CDR1 SEHNR and CDR2 FQNEAQ (reference sequence). CDR3 nucleotides: TGTGCCAGCAGCTTAGGGGACAGGGACCGCCGAGGCTACACCTTC. This gives the protein CASSLGDRDRRGYTF.

The rearrangement uses TRBV6-1 and TRBJ1-6; TRBD1 is a possible D gene (5 bases). The CDR3 is 15 residues long. CDR1 is MNHNS, CDR2 SASEGT, per germline. V was trimmed by 1 base and J by 8 bases, leaving 12 bases between them. The CDR3 here is CASSEVPGDYSPLHF. In nucleotides, the CDR3 is TGTGCCAGCAGTGAAGTACCCGGGGACTATTCACCCCTCCACTTT.

The J gene is TRBJ1-1, the V gene TRBV6-5, with TRBD1 matching 7 bases. The CDR3 totals 15 residues. The J segment lost 2 bases and the V segment lost 0 bases, leaving 3 bases of the junction unmatched. Per germline, CDR1 MNHEY and CDR2 SVGAGI. CDR3 sequence: CASSYSGGENTEAFF. In nucleotides, the CDR3 is TGTGCCAGCAGTTACTCAGGGGGCGAAAACACTGAAGCTTTCTTT.

This chain links TRBV19 with TRBJ1-5; 10 bases map to TRBD1. CDR1 is LNHDA and CDR2 is SQIVND in the germline V gene (reference sequence). The CDR3 loop spans 17 amino acids. The J segment lost 0 bases and the V segment lost 10 bases, leaving 12 bases of the junction unmatched. DNA of the CDR3: TGTGCCACCAGGAAGACAGGGGGCCGGTATAGCAATCAGCCCCAGCATTTT. Translating gives CATRKTGGRYSNQPQHF.

V and J are TRBV29-1 and TRBJ2-2; 8 bases are a match to TRBD1. Per germline, CDR1 SQVTM and CDR2 ANQGSEA. The ends lost 6 bases at V and 2 bases at J; junction bases unmatched: 2. The CDR3 spans 13 residues. The CDR3 loop is CSVRGHNTGELFF. CDR3 DNA: TGCAGCGTCAGGGGGCACAACACCGGGGAGCTGTTTTTT.

The genes are TRBV5-6 and TRBJ2-3; 8 positions agree with TRBD2. The ends lost 4 bases at V and 3 bases at J; junction bases unmatched: 7. The CDR3 consists of 15 residues. CDR1 and CDR2 (germline): SGHDT, YYEEEE. The CDR3 region has the DNA TGTGCCAGCAGCCCCTACGGGAGGGGGACAGATACGCAGTATTTT. Translating it yields CASSPYGRGTDTQYF.

The rearrangement uses TRBV4-2 and TRBJ2-7; 7 nucleotides align to TRBD2. The trim removed 0 bases at V and 1 base at J, leaving 6 bases unmatched. Germline CDR1 and CDR2: LGHNA and YNFKEQ. There are 16 residues in the CDR3. DNA for the CDR3: TGTGCCAGCAGCCAAGATAGGGCTAGCGGATCCTACGAGCAGTACTTC. Encoded protein: CASSQDRASGSYEQYF.

The rearrangement joins TRBV6-5 to TRBJ1-2; 8 bases match TRBD1. The germline gives CDR1 MNHEY, CDR2 SVGAGI. With 5 bases clipped from V and 2 bases from J, the junction kept 7 bases outside the gene matches. CDR3 length: 15 amino acids. This CDR3 reads CASSPPGQANYGYTF. The CDR3 bases are TGTGCCAGCAGTCCACCGGGACAGGCGAACTATGGCTACACCTTC.

The chain is built from TRBV3-1 (or the pseudogene TRBV3-2) and TRBJ2-7; D is possibly TRBD1 (6 bases). The CDR3 runs 14 residues. Looked up from germline, CDR1 is LGHDT and CDR2 is YNNKEL (reference sequence). Trimming shortened V by 4 bases and J by 0 bases, and 10 bases separated the two germline ends. The chain's CDR3 is CASSRTERSYEQYF. CDR3 sequence (DNA): TGTGCCAGCAGCCGGACAGAACGCTCCTACGAGCAGTACTTC.

A single count supports this clone. The chain combines TRBV12-5 with TRBJ2-1; 8 bases map to TRBD2. Germline-derived CDR1 and CDR2 are LGHNT and FRNRAP. The CDR3 is 17 amino acids. The V segment lost 3 bases and the J segment 4 bases; nucleotides outside the gene matches: 11. CDR3: CASGFSLGAGVYNEQFF. The CDR3 bases are TGTGCTAGTGGTTTCTCTCTCGGAGCGGGAGTATACAATGAGCAGTTCTTC. The complete variable domain, with remaining parts taken from reference TRBV12-5 and TRBJ2-1, reads DARVTQTPRHKVTEMGQEVTMRCQPILGHNTVFWYRQTMMQGLELLAYFRNRAPLDDSGMPKDRFSAEMPDATLATLKIQPSEPRDSAVYFCASGFSLGAGVYNEQFFGPGTRLTVL.